The 32 T cell receptor beta chains below were found in one sample sequenced in a study of CD8+CD57+ T cells in acquired aplastic anemia. Profiling that covered TCR beta VDJ and CDR3 relied on genomic DNA as its template. TCRdb itself ran the reads through MiXCR, one entry per CDR3 protein. The repertoire includes 75,000 to 90,000 distinct CDR3 sequences, 40% to 55% of them detected once, and around 63% sits in the top ten. Sequenced sample: sorted CD4+, CD8+, or CD8+CD57+ T cells (not recorded which) from PBMCs. These receptors originate from a human donor in good health, serving as a control.

This clonotype was recorded many times. This chain joins TRBV20-1 and TRBJ2-3; the match to TRBD1 covers 10 bases. After removal of 5 bases from V and 2 bases from J, the junction contained 7 bases not matched to a gene. Germline CDR1 DFQATT, CDR2 SNEGSKA (reference sequence). There are 15 residues in the CDR3. CDR3 bases: TGCAGTGCTCATACCGGGACAGGGGACACAGATACGCAGTATTTT. This codes for CSAHTGTGDTDTQYF.

This clonotype was recorded many times. The V call is TRBV7-9, the J call TRBJ2-5, with D possibly being TRBD1 (6 bases). CDR3 size: 14 residues. The V and J ends lost 5 bases and 4 bases respectively, with 14 bases between them. Germline lookup yields CDR1 SEHNR and CDR2 FQNEAQ (reference sequence). The CDR3 DNA follows: TGTGCCAGCAGCCTACAGGGTCCAAGAGAGACCCAGTACTTC. This encodes CASSLQGPRETQYF.

The rearrangement uses TRBV5-6 and TRBJ1-1; D may be TRBD1 (5 bases). The CDR3 spans 14 residues. Trimming left V 2 bases short and J 8 bases short, with 16 bases between. In germline, CDR1 is SGHDT, CDR2 YYEEEE. The DNA for the CDR3 is TGTGCCAGCAGCTTTACCGGGACCCGCACGGAAGCTTTCTTT. Encoded protein: CASSFTGTRTEAFF.

The CDR3 DNA reads TGTGCCAGCAGCTTACCTGGGGAGACCTCCACCTACGAGCAGTACTTC. It specifies CASSLPGETSTYEQYF. The genes are TRBV11-1 and TRBJ2-7; the D gene is possibly TRBD2 (5 bases). V gave up 2 bases and J gave up 2 bases, with 16 bases separating them. Per germline, CDR1 SGHAT and CDR2 FQDESV (reference sequence). The CDR3 covers 16 residues.

The V gene is TRBV29-1, the J gene TRBJ2-7; TRBD2 is a possible D gene (5 bases). The V gene lost 6 bases and the J gene lost 6 bases, with 15 bases spanning the gap. This CDR3 has 12 residues. Per the germline V gene, CDR1 is SQVTM and CDR2 is ANQGSEA. The CDR3 spells CSVVKSGLEQYF. The DNA for the CDR3 is TGCAGCGTCGTAAAAAGCGGACTCGAGCAGTACTTC.

This clonotype has a single count. The chain links TRBV2 to TRBJ1-2; 8 bases agree with TRBD1. The germline V gene encodes CDR1 SNHLY and CDR2 FYNNEI. The CDR3 length is 12 residues. The junction had 11 bases not matched to a gene; V was cut back by 8 bases and J by 12 bases. The CDR3 coding sequence is TGTGCCAGCGGGGGGACAGGAGCTGGAAACACCTTC. It is translated as CASGGTGAGNTF.

This clonotype was seen a single time. The chain carries TRBV7-9 and TRBJ2-7; 8 nucleotides agree with TRBD2. The ends lost 5 bases at V and 4 bases at J; junction bases unmatched: 7. CDR3 length: 14 residues. Looked up from germline, CDR1 is SEHNR and CDR2 is FQNEAQ (reference sequence). CDR3 DNA: TGTGCCAGCAGCCCCCCGGGAGGGTGGTACGAGCAGTACTTC. As protein: CASSPPGGWYEQYF.

This clonotype was counted at least ten times. This rearrangement joins TRBV9 to TRBJ1-1, with TRBD1 identical over 7 bases. Germline V gene sequence: CDR1 SGDLS, CDR2 YYNGEE. The ends lost 0 bases at V and 4 bases at J; junction bases unmatched: 6. The CDR3 contains 15 residues. The CDR3 coding sequence is TGTGCCAGCAGCGTAGTAGGGGGCGTGGGCACTGAAGCTTTCTTT. Its protein is CASSVVGGVGTEAFF.

In this sample, this clonotype turned up many times. This chain uses TRBV2 with TRBJ1-2, with unresolved D. V was clipped by 2 bases and J by 4 bases, with 11 bases between them. Germline V CDR1 and CDR2: SNHLY, FYNNEI. This CDR3 spans 14 amino acids. The CDR3, as DNA: TGTGCCAGCAGTGAATCCGGAGAAGGCTATGGCTACACCTTC. This encodes CASSESGEGYGYTF.

This clonotype appeared many times. The gene calls are TRBV29-1 and TRBJ2-1, with D perhaps matching TRBD2 (5 bases). The CDR3 length is 14 residues. Trimming removed 6 bases from V and 5 bases from J, with 17 bases in between. Germline V lookup: CDR1 SQVTM, CDR2 ANQGSEA. CDR3 sequence: CSVTTGNADNEQFF. CDR3 sequence (DNA): TGCAGCGTCACCACCGGGAACGCCGACAATGAGCAGTTCTTC.

The chain links TRBV10-3 to TRBJ2-7; maybe TRBD2 (5 bases). Trimming took off 11 bases at V and 6 bases at J, with 14 bases between the two ends. Germline CDR1 and CDR2: ENHRY and SYGVKD. This CDR3 comprises 11 residues. The CDR3 protein is CAARTALEQYF. The CDR3 DNA follows: TGTGCCGCAAGGACTGCCCTCGAGCAGTACTTC.

This clonotype occurred many times. V usage is TRBV7-9 and J usage is TRBJ1-1; tentatively, D is TRBD1 (5 bases). Germline CDR1 and CDR2: SEHNR and FQNEAQ (reference sequence). V was pared by 5 bases and J by 3 bases, with 10 bases between. The CDR3 totals 13 residues. This CDR3 is CASSGPGDTEAFF. For the CDR3, the DNA is TGTGCCAGCAGCGGGCCGGGGGACACTGAAGCTTTCTTT. Complete variable domain (other parts from reference TRBV7-9 and TRBJ1-1): DTGVSQNPRHKITKRGQNVTFRCDPISEHNRLYWYRQTLGQGPEFLTYFQNEAQLEKSRLLSDRFSAERPKGSFSTLEIQRTEQGDSAMYLCASSGPGDTEAFFGQGTRLTVV.

The chain links TRBV27 to TRBJ1-1; D gene ambiguous. The CDR3 has 13 amino acids. Germline assignment: CDR1 MNHEY and CDR2 SMNVEV (reference sequence). V was trimmed by 5 bases and J by 3 bases, leaving 10 bases between them. The CDR3 region has the DNA TGTGCCAGCAGTATCGGGCAAGACACTGAAGCTTTCTTT. It is translated as CASSIGQDTEAFF.

The rearrangement joins TRBV27 to TRBJ2-7, with a possible D match to TRBD1 (5 bases). The CDR3 contains 12 residues. Germline V gene data show CDR1 as MNHEY and CDR2 as SMNVEV (reference sequence). Trimming removed 11 bases from V and 6 bases from J, with 17 bases in between. The CDR3 spells CAPGAGFSEQYF. In DNA, the CDR3 is TGTGCCCCCGGCGCAGGGTTCTCCGAGCAGTACTTC.

This clonotype was recorded at least ten times. This rearrangement joins TRBV9 to TRBJ2-5; TRBD2 agrees at 9 bases. The germline V gene encodes CDR1 SGDLS and CDR2 YYNGEE. V lost 0 bases, J lost 4 bases, and 4 bases stayed unmatched. This CDR3 spans 15 amino acids. The DNA of the CDR3 is TGTGCCAGCAGCGTAGGCGGGGGGGCATCAGAGACCCAGTACTTC. Protein: CASSVGGGASETQYF.

This clonotype was observed a few times. The J gene is TRBJ2-7, the V gene TRBV27, with D perhaps assigned TRBD1 or TRBD2 (5 bases each). The CDR3 spans 15 residues. CDR1 is MNHEY and CDR2 is SMNVEV in the germline V gene (reference sequence). Trimming cost V 3 bases and J 1 base, with 13 bases left between them. CDR3 sequence reads: CASSFNLGRSYEQYF. The CDR3 nucleotides are TGTGCCAGCAGTTTTAACCTGGGACGTTCCTACGAGCAGTACTTC.

This clonotype was seen ten or more times. This sequence joins TRBV20-1 and TRBJ2-3; 7 positions match TRBD1. This CDR3 spans 17 amino acids. V lost 6 bases to trimming and J lost 0 bases; unmatched junction nucleotides: 15. Germline-derived CDR1 and CDR2 are DFQATT and SNEGSKA (reference sequence). The DNA of the CDR3 is TGCAGTGCCGACCGGACAGGATCCTCCTCTAGCACAGATACGCAGTATTTT. It is translated as CSADRTGSSSSTDTQYF.

J is TRBJ1-2 and V is TRBV2, with a possible D match to TRBD1 (5 bases). With 1 base removed from V and 5 bases from J, the gap between germline ends came to 8 bases. The germline V gene has CDR1 SNHLY and CDR2 FYNNEI. This CDR3 is built from 13 residues. CDR3 in amino acids: CASSEGGWYGYTF. CDR3 DNA sequence: TGTGCCAGCAGTGAAGGGGGCTGGTATGGCTACACCTTC.

The table lists this clonotype with a few counts. The chain is built from TRBV19 and TRBJ1-3, with 7 nucleotides matching TRBD1. This CDR3 is built from 15 residues. Germline lookup yields CDR1 LNHDA and CDR2 SQIVND (reference sequence). The junction had 12 bases not matched to a gene; V was cut back by 3 bases and J by 10 bases. The CDR3: CASSIIEYRGWTIYF. The CDR3 bases are TGTGCCAGTAGTATTATTGAGTACAGGGGATGGACCATATATTTT.

Many counts were recorded for this clonotype. The chain joins TRBV7-6 to TRBJ1-4; D not resolved. This CDR3 has 13 residues. In germline, CDR1 is SGHVS, CDR2 FNYEAQ. V lost 4 bases, J lost 8 bases, and 11 bases lay in between. CDR3 amino acids: CASSSLAGEKLFF. The DNA of the CDR3 is TGTGCCAGCAGCTCTTTGGCGGGGGAAAAACTGTTTTTT.

Of note for this clonotype: A much larger clone lies a single base off, so this may be a read error. The chain has TRBV5-1 and TRBJ1-3; D is uncertain. The V and J ends lost 4 bases and 0 bases respectively, with 11 bases between them. The germline CDR1 and CDR2 sequences are SGHRS and YFSETQ. This CDR3 contains 15 residues. This CDR3 reads CASSQTAGSGNTIYF. DNA for the CDR3: TGCGCCAGCAGCCAAACAGCAGGCTCTGGAAACACCATATATTTT.

This clonotype was found a few times. The chain uses TRBV12-5 and TRBJ2-5; D may be TRBD2 (5 bases). This CDR3 region has 13 residues. The V end lost 5 bases, the J end lost 5 bases, and 12 bases lay between the germline ends. CDR1 is LGHNT, CDR2 FRNRAP, per germline. The CDR3 DNA reads TGTGCTAGTGGTCTCGACGGGGAGGAGACCCAGTACTTC. It is translated as CASGLDGEETQYF.

This chain links TRBV7-9 with TRBJ2-7, with D perhaps given as TRBD1 or TRBD2 (5 bases each). The CDR3 is made up of 14 amino acids. From germline, CDR1 is SEHNR and CDR2 FQNEAQ (reference sequence). V was trimmed by 4 bases and J by 3 bases, leaving 13 bases between them. CDR3 protein: CASSSTVRDYEQYF. The CDR3 nucleotides read TGTGCCAGCAGCTCGACAGTCCGGGACTACGAGCAGTACTTC.

Concerning this clonotype: This clone may be a read error of a much larger clone one base away. The V and J genes are TRBV9 and TRBJ2-1, with D unresolved. The V gene's germline CDR1 is SGDLS and CDR2 YYNGEE. This CDR3 has 13 residues. The CDR3 nucleotides read TGTGCCGGCAGCCCACCGCTTCGTCATGAGCAGTTCTTC. It translates to CAGSPPLRHEQFF.

This chain connects TRBV20-1 to TRBJ1-2; the D is unclear. The V gene lost 5 bases and the J gene lost 6 bases, with 4 bases spanning the gap. The CDR3 spans 9 residues. CDR1 and CDR2 from the germline V gene are DFQATT and SNEGSKA (reference sequence). In nucleotides, the CDR3 is TGCAGTGCTGGACATGGCTACACCTTC. Translation: CSAGHGYTF.

The chain couples TRBV2 to TRBJ2-7, with D perhaps TRBD1 (6 bases). Germline V gives CDR1 SNHLY, CDR2 FYNNEI. V lost 10 bases to trimming and J lost 2 bases, with 15 bases between them. The CDR3 extends over 13 amino acids. This chain's CDR3 is CAIQGQGTYEQYF. Written as DNA, the CDR3 is TGTGCCATCCAGGGCCAGGGGACCTACGAGCAGTACTTC.

This clonotype has a count of ten or more. The chain is built from TRBV9 and TRBJ1-2, with D possibly being TRBD1 (5 bases). The CDR3 consists of 15 residues. Germline CDR1 SGDLS, CDR2 YYNGEE. V gave up 0 bases and J gave up 1 base, with 10 bases separating them. The CDR3 sequence: CASSVGGNSNYGYTF. The CDR3 DNA is TGTGCCAGCAGCGTAGGGGGGAACAGTAACTATGGCTACACCTTC.

This clonotype has a handful of counts. The chain joins TRBV25-1 to TRBJ2-3, with TRBD2 identical over 10 bases. The V segment lost 4 bases and the J segment 4 bases; nucleotides outside the gene matches: 5. CDR1 MGHDK and CDR2 SYGVNS come from the germline V gene. The CDR3 is 15 residues long. The CDR3 coding sequence is TGTGCCAGCAGTGCCCTAGCGGGGGATTCAGATACGCAGTATTTT. Its translation: CASSALAGDSDTQYF.

The gene calls are TRBV25-1 and TRBJ1-2; D ambiguous. This CDR3 has 12 residues. Per germline, CDR1 MGHDK and CDR2 SYGVNS. V lost 5 bases and J lost 11, with 15 bases in between. In nucleotides, the CDR3 is TGTGCCAGCAGTCGGGCAGCACTCCCATACACCTTC. Residues: CASSRAALPYTF.

The chain couples TRBV2 to TRBJ2-3; 10 nucleotides agree with TRBD1. This CDR3 region has 14 residues. Trimming removed 4 bases from V and 4 bases from J; junction bases left unmatched: 2. From germline, CDR1 is SNHLY and CDR2 FYNNEI. The DNA of the CDR3 is TGTGCCAGCAGTGGACAGGGGGCCCCAGATACGCAGTATTTT. Translation: CASSGQGAPDTQYF.

The table lists this clonotype with many counts. The rearrangement joins TRBV27 to TRBJ2-7, with D possibly TRBD1 on 6 matching bases. Trimming left V 5 bases short and J 3 bases short, with 14 bases between. Germline-derived CDR1 and CDR2 are MNHEY and SMNVEV (reference sequence). The CDR3 extends over 14 amino acids. CDR3: CASSPSGQRYEQYF. DNA of the CDR3: TGTGCCAGCAGTCCCTCAGGACAGCGCTACGAGCAGTACTTC.

This clonotype showed up just a few times. The chain is built from TRBV20-1 and TRBJ2-1, with 9 bases aligning to TRBD2. Germline CDR1 is DFQATT and CDR2 is SNEGSKA (reference sequence). The CDR3 has 18 amino acids. Trimming took 1 base from V and 5 from J; bases not matched to a gene: 15. CDR3 in DNA: TGCAGTGCTAGAGTTAGTAGCGGGGGCCTTGGACACAACAATGAGCAGTTCTTC. It translates to CSARVSSGGLGHNNEQFF.